Given below is one T cell receptor beta chain in context. Its antigen remains unknown. The sample is drawn from a study of shared clonotypes between healthy human individuals. Looking at the study overall: Per-donor plates numbered three CD4 naive, three CD4 memory, two CD8 naive and one CD8 memory.

Generated by immunoSEQ multiplex PCR, the TCRdb table keeps only in-frame clones and is missing some. The sample shows under 1,100,000 clones, around 76% of them seen only once. The study, taken as a whole, reports: Lower generation probabilities were found for non-shared clonotypes than for those shared by all four donors.

Caucasian adults residing in Nashville, Tennessee made up all the donors. A CD45RA+ naive subset and a CD45RA-negative memory subset were split from CD4+ cells. CDR3 length equals 14 residues. Germline-derived CDR1 and CDR2 are GTSNPN and SVGIG (reference sequence). V was pared by 4 bases and J by 1 base, with 13 bases between. The chain links TRBV30 to TRBJ1-2; D unresolved. The sequence came from a man between 18 and 29 years old in good health. The material sequenced was memory CD4+ T cells sorted from blood. Subset given: CD45RA-negative fraction. The DNA of the CDR3 is TGTGCCTGGAATATACACGGACTTAACTATGGCTACACCTTC. Its protein is CAWNIHGLNYGYTF.